One and the same sample provided the 11 T cell receptor beta chains below, sequenced in a study of T cell responses to AZD1222 COVID-19 vaccine. TCRdb keeps only in-frame clones here, not all; method: immunoSEQ multiplex PCR. The sample contains around 110,000 clones, 70% to 90% of which appear only once. The source material was peripheral blood, sampled on day 0 of MenACWY control vaccination. The origin of the receptors is an adult in good health.

The chain links TRBV28 to TRBJ1-1, with D hard to call. Germline V gene lookup returns CDR1 MDHEN and CDR2 SYDVKM. V was shortened by 10 bases and J by 2 bases, with 8 bases between the two germline ends. The CDR3 consists of 11 residues. Written as DNA, the CDR3 is TGTGCCACCGCAGGTAACACTGAAGCTTTCTTT. This codes for CATAGNTEAFF.

The J gene is TRBJ1-3, the V gene TRBV7-8; D possibly corresponds to TRBD1 (5 bases). Germline values: CDR1 SGHVS, CDR2 FQNEAQ. V dropped 5 bases and J dropped 5 bases, with 16 bases sitting between them. CDR3 length: 15 amino acids. The CDR3 reads CASSPRGPIRNTIYF. The CDR3 coding sequence is TGTGCCAGCAGCCCCCGGGGACCGATAAGAAACACCATATATTTT.

In DNA, the CDR3 is TGTGCCAGCAGCCCCACCCCTAGCGGGGAGTACAATGAGCAGTTCTTC. Protein: CASSPTPSGEYNEQFF. The chain carries TRBV7-3 and TRBJ2-1; TRBD2 aligns across 9 bases. The V and J ends lost 5 bases and 4 bases, in that order; junction bases with no gene match: 9. Germline V gene lookup returns CDR1 SGHTA and CDR2 FQGTGA. This CDR3 has 16 residues.

The chain recombines TRBV25-1 with TRBJ1-4, with 7 bases fitting TRBD1. After removal of 4 bases from V and 7 bases from J, the junction contained 6 bases not matched to a gene. The CDR3 length is 14 residues. The germline CDR1 and CDR2 sequences are MGHDK and SYGVNS. The CDR3 sequence: CASSGTGRTEKLFF. DNA for the CDR3: TGTGCCAGCAGTGGGACAGGACGGACTGAAAAACTGTTTTTT.

The chain links TRBV5-8 to TRBJ2-1; D not certain. The CDR3 runs to 14 residues. Between the trimmed V and J ends, which lost 2 bases and 12 bases, there was a span of 18 bases. Germline V lookup: CDR1 SGHTS, CDR2 YDEGEE. The CDR3 DNA reads TGTGCCAGCAGCTTAACAGCAAACCCCTCCGGGCAGTTCTTC. This encodes CASSLTANPSGQFF.

This rearrangement joins TRBV11-1 to TRBJ2-2; possibly TRBD1 for D (6 bases). With 5 bases removed from V and 5 bases from J, the gap between germline ends came to 18 bases. Germline V gene lookup returns CDR1 SGHAT and CDR2 FQDESV (reference sequence). This CDR3 has 16 residues. The CDR3 is CASSPSDSLITGELFF. In DNA, the CDR3 is TGTGCCAGCAGCCCCTCGGACAGTCTTATAACCGGGGAGCTGTTTTTT. Looking up the rest from reference TRBV11-1 and TRBJ2-2 gives the full variable domain: EAEVAQSPRYKITEKSQAVAFWCDPISGHATLYWYRQILGQGPELLVQFQDESVVDDSQLPKDRFSAERLKGVDSTLKIQPAELGDSAMYLCASSPSDSLITGELFFGEGSRLTVL.

This chain links TRBV7-8 with TRBJ1-2, with D tentatively TRBD1 (5 bases). Germline V lookup: CDR1 SGHVS, CDR2 FQNEAQ. CDR3 length equals 14 residues. With 1 base removed from V and 7 bases from J, the gap between germline ends came to 13 bases. The CDR3 DNA follows: TGTGCCAGCAGCTTAGAGCGGGTCGGGGCTGGCTACACCTTC. It specifies CASSLERVGAGYTF.

The chain combines TRBV11-2 with TRBJ1-6; no reliable D call. Germline values: CDR1 SGHAT, CDR2 FQNNGV. V gave up 5 bases and J gave up 6 bases, with 8 bases separating them. The CDR3 runs 13 residues. Written as DNA, the CDR3 is TGTGCCAGCAGCGACACCGTTAATTCACCCCTCCACTTT. Protein sequence: CASSDTVNSPLHF.

The chain links TRBV7-9 to TRBJ1-2; D not resolved. Trimming left V 0 bases short and J 2 bases short, with 7 bases between. Germline V CDR1 and CDR2: SEHNR, FQNEAQ (reference sequence). The CDR3 runs 14 residues. As DNA, the CDR3 is TGTGCCAGCAGCTTAGCGTCAGACAACTATGGCTACACCTTC. This encodes CASSLASDNYGYTF.

The chain couples TRBV6-5 to TRBJ1-2; unclear D gene. Trimming shortened V by 7 bases and J by 2 bases, and 11 bases separated the two germline ends. Germline values: CDR1 MNHEY, CDR2 SVGAGI. The CDR3 length is 13 residues. CDR3 nucleotides: TGTGCCAGCACGCCCGGGGAGAACTATGGCTACACCTTC. Its protein product is CASTPGENYGYTF.

In DNA, the CDR3 is TGTGCCAGTAGACAGGGTCTGCACAATTCACCCCTCCACTTT. Translated: CASRQGLHNSPLHF. The chain joins TRBV6-5 to TRBJ1-6; 7 bases align to TRBD1. The V gene's germline CDR1 is MNHEY and CDR2 SVGAGI. Trimming cost V 9 bases and J 7 bases; bases outside gene matches: 9. The CDR3 loop spans 14 amino acids.